This is a list of T cell receptor beta chains from one sample in a study of early T cells in non-severe SARS-CoV-2 infection. Each CDR3 protein is one row after TCRdb ran MiXCR on the 5' RACE reads. Of over 70,000 distinct CDR3 sequences in the sample, 14% are singletons; the top ten hold roughly 6.4%. Sequenced: whole blood. The receptors were sampled from an adult who was a healthcare worker with PCR-confirmed SARS-CoV-2 infection or an uninfected control (not recorded which). CDR3s include the opening cysteine and the closing phenylalanine or tryptophan. A D gene is named only where the DNA matches it firmly. Clone size is not always given. Where it is, it says once, few, many or a class for expanded clones.

J gene | D gene | clone size | V gene | CDR3 protein | CDR3 DNA
TRBJ2-2 | . | many | TRBV11-3 | CASSLSILGRPNTGELFF | TGTGCCAGCAGCTTAAGTATCTTGGGGCGACCGAACACCGGGGAGCTGTTTTTT
TRBJ2-3 | . | few | TRBV7-2 | CASYVRAGTDTQYF | TGTGCCAGCTACGTCAGGGCAGGCACAGATACGCAGTATTTT
TRBJ2-7 | TRBD2 | . | TRBV20-1 | CSARTSGRAFGEQYF | TGCAGTGCTAGGACTAGCGGGAGGGCCTTCGGTGAGCAGTACTTC
TRBJ1-1 | . | few | TRBV28 | CASSLWAGVNTEAFF | TGTGCCAGCAGTTTATGGGCAGGAGTGAACACTGAAGCTTTCTTT
TRBJ2-1 | . | few | TRBV7-9 | CASSRTSTYNEQFF | TGTGCCAGCAGCCGGACGTCGACCTACAATGAGCAGTTCTTC
TRBJ2-3 | TRBD2 | . | TRBV6-1 | CASSYYSGTSRTNTQYF | TGTGCCAGCAGTTACTATTCAGGGACTAGCAGAACGAATACGCAGTATTTT
TRBJ2-7 | . | few | TRBV7-9 | CASSFSPSREQYF | TGTGCCAGCAGCTTTTCTCCCAGCCGCGAGCAGTACTTC
TRBJ2-1 | . | few | TRBV13 | CASSPLPGEQFF | TGTGCCAGCAGCCCCTTGCCTGGTGAGCAGTTCTTC
TRBJ2-3 | TRBD2 | . | TRBV9 | CASSVALSTSGSTDTQYF | TGTGCCAGCAGCGTAGCCCTCTCGACTAGCGGCAGCACAGATACGCAGTATTTT
TRBJ2-1 | TRBD1 | . | TRBV10-1 | CASSEDDHGTGSNEQFF | TGCGCCAGCAGTGAGGATGACCATGGGACAGGGAGCAATGAGCAGTTCTTC
TRBJ1-5 | . | many | TRBV12-3/TRBV12-4 | CASSPNMGPGSPQHF | TGTGCCAGCAGTCCCAACATGGGTCCTGGATCGCCCCAGCATTTT
TRBJ2-2 | TRBD1 | few | TRBV2 | CASSGQEYTGELFF | TGTGCCAGCTCGGGACAGGAGTACACCGGGGAGCTGTTTTTT
TRBJ1-1 | . | few | TRBV7-8 | CASSSLRNTEAFF | TGTGCCAGCAGCTCCCTACGGAACACTGAAGCTTTCTTT
TRBJ2-1 | TRBD2 | many | TRBV4-1 | CASSQALAGRIYEQFF | TGCGCCAGCAGCCAAGCGTTAGCGGGAAGGATCTATGAGCAGTTCTTC
TRBJ2-1 | TRBD1 | . | TRBV11-2 | CASSQLQGSSYNEQFF | TGTGCCAGCAGCCAACTACAGGGGAGCTCCTACAATGAGCAGTTCTTC
TRBJ2-5 | . | few | TRBV19 | CASSIPGTGQETQYF | TGTGCCAGTAGTATCCCAGGGACGGGCCAAGAGACCCAGTACTTC
TRBJ1-1 | . | . | TRBV2 | CASSLETAGTEAFF | TGTGCCAGCAGCCTAGAGACAGCCGGCACTGAAGCTTTCTTT
TRBJ1-2 | . | . | TRBV29-1 | CSVASYGYTF | TGCAGCGTTGCCAGCTATGGCTACACCTTC
TRBJ2-1 | . | . | TRBV29-1 | CSVLGGAVYNEQFF | TGCAGCGTCCTGGGGGGGGCCGTATACAATGAGCAGTTCTTC
TRBJ2-6 | TRBD1 | . | TRBV7-9 | CASSSAGTGGPGANVLTF | TGTGCCAGCAGCTCCGCGGGAACAGGGGGACCTGGGGCCAACGTCCTGACTTTC
TRBJ2-2 | . | many | TRBV2 | CASRLTNTGELFF | TGTGCCAGCAGGCTCACAAACACCGGGGAGCTGTTTTTT
TRBJ1-2 | . | . | TRBV6-5 | CASSYSTGVGNYGYTF | TGTGCCAGCAGTTACTCAACGGGGGTGGGGAACTATGGCTACACCTTC
TRBJ2-2 | . | . | TRBV5-1 | CASSSFDGYTGELFF | TGCGCCAGCAGCTCCTTCGACGGCTACACCGGGGAGCTGTTTTTT
TRBJ2-1 | TRBD2 | . | TRBV5-1 | CASSFNRLAVIYNEQFF | TGCGCCAGCAGCTTCAACAGACTAGCGGTTATCTACAATGAGCAGTTCTTC
TRBJ1-2 | TRBD1 | many | TRBV6-5 | CASSYSRTGGGYGYTF | TGTGCCAGCAGTTACTCGCGGACAGGGGGCGGCTATGGCTACACCTTC
TRBJ2-3 | TRBD1 | few | TRBV29-1 | CSVEDRYRGDTDTQYF | TGCAGCGTTGAAGATAGGTACAGGGGGGACACAGATACGCAGTATTTT
TRBJ2-3 | . | few | TRBV4-1 | CASSRTRDFTDTQYF | TGCGCCAGCAGCCGCACCCGGGACTTCACAGATACGCAGTATTTT
TRBJ1-5 | . | . | TRBV3-1 | CASSQEGGRGSRPQHF | TGTGCCAGCAGCCAAGAGGGTGGACGGGGGTCTCGGCCCCAGCATTTT
TRBJ2-7 | TRBD2 | few | TRBV3-1 | CASSQFGGRAHEQYF | TGTGCCAGCAGCCAATTTGGCGGGAGGGCCCACGAGCAGTACTTC
TRBJ2-7 | . | . | TRBV6-2/TRBV6-3 | CASSPLSFGEQYF | TGTGCCAGCAGTCCTCTATCCTTTGGGGAGCAGTACTTC